This passage covers 26 T cell receptor beta chains from one sample sequenced in a study of blood T cell repertoires in COVID-19. Sequencing was performed with immunoSEQ multiplex PCR; in TCRdb, only in-frame clones are kept and a portion is missing. Of some 55,000 clones listed, roughly four fifths are singletons. Source material: peripheral blood. The receptors come from a woman aged 55 to 70 with acute or convalescent COVID-19.

The J gene is TRBJ1-6, the V gene TRBV7-2, with D possibly matching TRBD1 (6 bases). The CDR3 is 14 residues long. Per the germline V gene, CDR1 is SGHTA and CDR2 is FQGNSA. The germline V and J ends were trimmed by 9 bases and 7 bases, with 16 bases remaining between them. CDR3 region: CASRSGVGNSPLHF. CDR3 nucleotides: TGTGCCAGTAGATCAGGGGTGGGGAATTCACCCCTCCACTTT.

CDR3 in amino acids: CASSLWGGYGYTF. Here the CDR3 DNA reads TGTGCCAGCAGTTTATGGGGCGGTTATGGCTACACCTTC. This chain connects TRBV27 to TRBJ1-2; TRBD1 might be the D (5 bases). CDR1 is MNHEY, CDR2 SMNVEV, per germline (reference sequence). V lost 1 base to trimming and J lost 5 bases, with 8 bases between them. The CDR3 contains 13 residues.

V usage is TRBV27 and J usage is TRBJ1-5; TRBD1 matches at 9 bases. CDR1 is MNHEY, CDR2 SMNVEV, per germline (reference sequence). Unmatched junction bases numbered 12, after V lost 2 bases and J lost 1 base. The CDR3 loop spans 19 amino acids. In DNA form, the CDR3 reads TGTGCCAGCAGTTTAGTAGGGACAGGGCGATTAGGGAGCAATCAGCCCCAGCATTTT. It specifies CASSLVGTGRLGSNQPQHF.

V and J are TRBV2 and TRBJ1-2, with D perhaps TRBD1 (5 bases). The germline V gene encodes CDR1 SNHLY and CDR2 FYNNEI. V gave up 2 bases and J gave up 4 bases, with 14 bases separating them. The CDR3 totals 15 residues. CDR3 bases: TGTGCCAGCAGTGAACAGGGAGGGACGACCTATGGCTACACCTTC. Translation: CASSEQGGTTYGYTF.

The chain is built from TRBV7-8 and TRBJ1-2, with D uncertain. The V end was cut by 0 bases, the J end by 7 bases, with 15 bases between. From germline, CDR1 is SGHVS and CDR2 FQNEAQ. The CDR3 has 15 residues. CDR3 in amino acids: CASSLALSSTGGYTF. The CDR3 DNA reads as TGTGCCAGCAGCTTAGCGTTGAGTTCGACGGGTGGCTACACCTTC.

This sequence joins TRBV15 and TRBJ2-2, with a possible D match to TRBD2 (5 bases). The CDR3 has 15 amino acids. Per the germline V gene, CDR1 is LNHNV and CDR2 is YYDKDF (reference sequence). V shed 3 bases and J shed 9 bases, with 17 bases lying between them. The CDR3 loop reads CATSRSDSGYRELFF. The CDR3 bases are TGTGCCACCAGCAGGTCGGATTCGGGATACAGGGAGCTGTTTTTT. The complete variable domain, with remaining parts taken from reference TRBV15 and TRBJ2-2, reads DAMVIQNPRYQVTQFGKPVTLSCSQTLNHNVMYWYQQKSSQAPKLLFHYYDKDFNNEADTPDNFQSRRPNTSFCFLDIRSPGLGDTAMYLCATSRSDSGYRELFFGEGSRLTVL.

Details on this clone: The junction departs from germline at one end; a sequencing error may be responsible. The V call is TRBV5-8, the J call TRBJ1-2; a weak D match, TRBD1 (5 bases). Germline CDR1 is SGHTS and CDR2 is YDEGEE. This CDR3 contains 14 residues. CDR3 nucleotides: TGTGCCAGCAGCCCCGACGGGGGGGTTGTAATTGCGGCCTTC. This sequence encodes CASSPDGGVVIAAF.

The rearrangement joins TRBV7-2 to TRBJ1-6; D gene unclear. CDR1 is SGHTA, CDR2 FQGNSA, per germline. The V end was cut by 1 base, the J end by 9 bases, with 16 bases between. The CDR3 spans 16 residues. CDR3 nucleotide sequence: TGTGCCAGCAGCTTAGTTGCGAGGTCCGTCATTTCACCCCTCCACTTT. This encodes CASSLVARSVISPLHF.

The chain employs TRBV19 and TRBJ1-1, with no clear D. The V end was cut by 3 bases, the J end by 5 bases, with 10 bases between. The CDR3 is 13 amino acids. Germline values: CDR1 LNHDA, CDR2 SQIVND (reference sequence). The CDR3 spells CASSMYGGTEAFF. The DNA for the CDR3 is TGTGCCAGTAGTATGTACGGAGGGACTGAAGCTTTCTTT.

V and J are TRBV7-9 and TRBJ2-3; tentative D call: TRBD2 (5 bases). This CDR3 has 14 residues. V was trimmed by 5 bases and J by 3 bases, leaving 12 bases between them. Germline loops: CDR1 SEHNR, CDR2 FQNEAQ (reference sequence). The CDR3 sequence: CASSPPRLTDTQYF. CDR3 nucleotides: TGTGCCAGCAGCCCCCCTCGACTAACAGATACGCAGTATTTT.

CDR3 coding DNA: TGTGCCAGCAGCCAGAGACTAGCGGGGGGGTTCAATGAGCAGTTCTTC. This codes for CASSQRLAGGFNEQFF. The chain employs TRBV4-2 and TRBJ2-1; 14 nucleotides match TRBD2. This CDR3 is built from 16 residues. J gave up 6 bases and V 3 bases, and 4 bases lay outside the gene matches. Germline V lookup: CDR1 LGHNA, CDR2 YNFKEQ.

The chain combines TRBV7-2 with TRBJ1-2; D is possibly TRBD1 (6 bases). Germline CDR1 is SGHTA and CDR2 is FQGNSA. The CDR3 length is 13 residues. Trimming removed 5 bases at V and 7 bases at J, with 14 bases between. The DNA for the CDR3 is TGTGCCAGCAGCCTCCGACAGGACGTTGGCTACACCTTC. Amino acid sequence: CASSLRQDVGYTF.

The table lists this clone with a count of one. This chain joins TRBV7-2 and TRBJ1-4; the D gene is possibly TRBD1 (5 bases). CDR1 and CDR2 from the germline V gene are SGHTA and FQGNSA. The CDR3 has 16 residues. Between the trimmed V and J ends, which lost 5 bases and 6 bases, there was a span of 19 bases. The CDR3 region is CASSKRLGGGDEKLFF. The CDR3 DNA reads TGTGCCAGCAGCAAAAGATTGGGGGGTGGCGATGAAAAACTGTTTTTT. The variable domain in full, with the rest retrieved from reference TRBV7-2 and TRBJ1-4, is GAGVSQSPSNKVTEKGKDVELRCDPISGHTALYWYRQSLGQGLEFLIYFQGNSAPDKSGLPSDRFSAERTGGSVSTLTIQRTQQEDSAVYLCASSKRLGGGDEKLFFGSGTQLSVL.

The chain has TRBV6-5 and TRBJ2-6; D is possibly TRBD1 (5 bases). With 6 bases removed from V and 0 bases from J, the gap between germline ends came to 9 bases. The CDR3 spans 15 residues. Germline CDR1 reads MNHEY; CDR2 reads SVGAGI. CDR3 DNA: TGTGCCAGCAGGGTGACAGTCTCTGGGGCCAACGTCCTGACTTTC. The encoded protein is CASRVTVSGANVLTF.

The chain uses TRBV9 and TRBJ1-2; TRBD1 matches at 7 bases. The J segment lost 6 bases and the V segment lost 2 bases, leaving 10 bases of the junction unmatched. Per germline, CDR1 SGDLS and CDR2 YYNGEE. The CDR3 runs to 15 residues. The CDR3 DNA is TGTGCCAGCAGCGTCAGGGGGGAGAACGGAGATGGCTACACCTTC. Its protein is CASSVRGENGDGYTF. The entire variable domain, with the rest obtained from reference TRBV9 and TRBJ1-2, is as follows: DSGVTQTPKHLITATGQRVTLRCSPRSGDLSVYWYQQSLDQGLQFLIQYYNGEERAKGNILERFSAQQFPDLHSELNLSSLELGDSALYFCASSVRGENGDGYTFGSGTRLTVV.

V is TRBV4-2 and J is TRBJ2-3; no firm D call. CDR3 length equals 15 residues. V was pared by 3 bases and J by 0 bases, with 10 bases between. CDR1 and CDR2 from the germline V gene are LGHNA and YNFKEQ. Here the CDR3 DNA reads TGTGCCAGCAGCCATGGCTTTTCTAGCACAGATACGCAGTATTTT. As protein: CASSHGFSSTDTQYF.

The V gene is TRBV11-2, the J gene TRBJ1-6, with 7 bases fitting TRBD1. The trim removed 5 bases at V and 7 bases at J, leaving 14 bases unmatched. The germline gives CDR1 SGHAT, CDR2 FQNNGV. The CDR3 consists of 17 residues. The CDR3, as DNA: TGTGCCAGCAGCCTAAACCCCCGGGACAGCCAGAATTCACCCCTCCACTTT. Translation: CASSLNPRDSQNSPLHF.

The chain has TRBV19 and TRBJ1-2; 8 positions match TRBD1. J was trimmed by 2 bases and V by 7 bases; bases with no gene match: 3. The germline gives CDR1 LNHDA, CDR2 SQIVND (reference sequence). This CDR3 comprises 13 residues. CDR3 in amino acids: CASKDRANYGYTF. DNA for the CDR3: TGTGCCAGTAAGGACAGGGCGAACTATGGCTACACCTTC.

This clone appeared a single time. The chain links TRBV27 to TRBJ1-1, with 8 positions matching TRBD1. J gave up 1 base and V 4 bases, and 5 bases lay outside the gene matches. The CDR3 is 15 residues long. CDR1 MNHEY and CDR2 SMNVEV come from the germline V gene (reference sequence). The CDR3 nucleotides read TGTGCCAGCAGTTCCCGGACAGGGAGGAACACTGAAGCTTTCTTT. It encodes CASSSRTGRNTEAFF.

This sequence joins TRBV24-1 and TRBJ2-2; D is perhaps TRBD1 (8 bases). The CDR3 consists of 15 residues. Germline CDR1 KGHDR, CDR2 SFDVKD. Trimming removed 3 bases from V and 6 bases from J, with 13 bases in between. DNA for the CDR3: TGTGCCACCAGTGATCGACAGGGGAGGGCCGGGGAGCTGTTTTTT. Its protein product is CATSDRQGRAGELFF.

The rearrangement uses TRBV5-1 and TRBJ2-7, with D possibly being TRBD2 (7 bases). CDR3 length: 17 residues. CDR1 and CDR2 from the germline V gene are SGHRS and YFSETQ. The germline V and J ends were trimmed by 4 bases and 6 bases, with 26 bases remaining between them. The CDR3 here is CASSLRALVEGGAEQYF. Here the CDR3 DNA reads TGCGCCAGCAGCCTCCGGGCGCTCGTAGAGGGGGGGGCCGAGCAGTACTTC.

The chain has TRBV20-1 and TRBJ1-2; 9 nucleotides line up with TRBD1. The CDR3 sequence is 12 residues long. Looked up from germline, CDR1 is DFQATT and CDR2 is SNEGSKA (reference sequence). Trimming at V came to 3 bases and at J to 10 bases, leaving 6 bases not matched to a gene. The DNA for the CDR3 is TGCAGTGCTAGTACAGGGGGCGAAGTCTACACCTTC. Residues: CSASTGGEVYTF.

This chain joins TRBV5-6 and TRBJ1-5; D not resolved. This CDR3 spans 13 amino acids. Trimming stripped 3 bases from V and 0 bases from J, with 4 bases between. Germline assignment: CDR1 SGHDT and CDR2 YYEEEE. In DNA, the CDR3 is TGTGCCAGCAGCTCCATTAGCAATCAGCCCCAGCATTTT. It codes for CASSSISNQPQHF.

The chain uses TRBV2 and TRBJ2-1; D is uncertain. V dropped 1 base and J dropped 9 bases, with 10 bases sitting between them. This CDR3 region has 13 residues. Per germline, CDR1 SNHLY and CDR2 FYNNEI. The CDR3 protein is CASSEVTAGEQFF. CDR3 nucleotides: TGTGCCAGCAGTGAAGTTACAGCCGGTGAGCAGTTCTTC.

The V gene is TRBV11-3, the J gene TRBJ2-7; D not resolved. The CDR3 has 13 residues. Per the germline V gene, CDR1 is SGHNT and CDR2 is YENEEA. The V gene lost 5 bases and the J gene lost 3 bases, with 11 bases spanning the gap. For the CDR3, the DNA is TGTGCCAGCAGCGGATCGCGGAGCTACGAGCAGTACTTC. Protein: CASSGSRSYEQYF.

This clone was seen a handful of times. This chain links TRBV5-1 with TRBJ2-3; possible D gene TRBD2, 5 bases. The CDR3 contains 16 residues. The ends were cut back, 0 bases at V and 1 base at J, with 12 bases in the middle. The V gene's germline CDR1 is SGHRS and CDR2 YFSETQ. CDR3 protein: CASSLVPGSGTDTQYF. Here the CDR3 DNA reads TGCGCCAGCAGCTTGGTACCGGGGAGCGGCACAGATACGCAGTATTTT.